The entry that follows covers one T cell receptor (beta chain) sequence. This clone's antigen is unknown. No quality values exist for individual bases; no much larger clone is one base distant. TCRbeta CDR3 regions were amplified from genomic DNA by means of the immunoSEQ Assay, a bias-controlled multiplex PCR. The paper's processing steps were these. Nucleated cell counts per sample were estimated from amplification of reference gene primers within the assay. Sequence reads were collapsed and filtered to measure the absolute abundance of every unique TCRbeta CDR3 rearrangement. Productive Simpson clonality was computed per sample as the square root of Simpson's diversity index over productive rearrangements. The source is immuneACCESS, and TCRdb retained only in-frame sequences with V and J called. Part of the clones is not carried over; for the studies checked, unresolved V genes explain less than half of this, and the remainder is unexplained. V and J calls and clone size are as listed in that table; D and trimming were resolved from the DNA. Here the sample has roughly 290,000 clones; 70% to 90% occur a single time. The ten biggest clones cover around 4.1% of the sample.

Each collaborating institution followed its own protocols to collect whole blood in K2EDTA tubes. For TCRbeta analysis, collaborators shipped samples as frozen whole blood, isolated PBMCs, or DNA extracted from either of those sample types. CDR1 and CDR2 (SNHLY, FYNNEI) derive from the germline V gene. There are 14 amino acids in the CDR3, from cysteine to phenylalanine inclusive. Only the CDR3 DNA is retained, 42 bases long and in frame from the first base. V lost 7 bases and J lost 4 bases; the stretch between them is 14 bases long. These data originate in a study of blood T cell repertoires in COVID-19 (dated by TCRdb to the early 2020s). For context, the study as a whole: Samples covering the acute and convalescent phases of COVID-19 were provided by collaborators in the United States, Italy and Spain. The repertoires were released in a freely available public database meant as a resource for research on the immune response to SARS-CoV-2. Samples came from the ongoing ImmuneRACE study (first 160 participants) plus 1,254 subjects from 6 global collaborators. The dataset comprised deeply sampled blood TCRbeta repertoires from subjects exposed to, actively infected with, or recovered from COVID-19. The prospective study material was composed of cDNA or gDNA derived from T cells, B-cell-depleted T cells, or PBMCs. Where available, HLA class I and class II types were obtained from metadata supplied by the sample provider rather than from assay-based typing. A de-identified subject ID, COVID-19 status, age in years and sex were almost always included in the sample metadata. Overall study results and their limits: The amount of clinical and demographic metadata varied by source and participant and was provided uncurated.

The sequencing input was peripheral blood. This chain joins TRBV2 to TRBJ1-5, with the D gene call left open. This clonotype was obtained from a woman between 50 and 59 years old with active or convalescent COVID-19. The CDR3 region has the sequence CASNLFQRNQPQHF. The sequence in DNA is TGTGCCAGCAACCTCTTCCAGCGTAATCAGCCCCAGCATTTT.